The 5 T cell receptor beta chains reported below all come from one sample, sequenced in a study of blood T cells in healthy people across ages. Using a J-beta primer mix together with a sample-barcoded 5' primer, a second PCR was run for roughly 6 to 12 cycles. MiXCR was run by TCRdb on the 5' RACE reads, yielding one entry per CDR3 protein. The data contain around 1,800,000 distinct CDR3 sequences, roughly two fifths of them seen just once; the ten biggest clones take up under 25%. Sequencing was done on a sample of blood. These receptors all come from a human donor in good health.

This sequence joins TRBV5-1 and TRBJ2-5, with a weak D call TRBD2 (5 bases). CDR1 is SGHRS, CDR2 YFSETQ, per germline. The CDR3 length is 15 residues. Deletions cut 0 bases from V and 4 bases from J, with 13 bases between. CDR3 residues: CASSLERGVGETQYF. DNA for the CDR3: TGCGCCAGCAGCTTGGAACGGGGAGTGGGAGAGACCCAGTACTTC.

The V call is TRBV7-2, the J call TRBJ2-3; 8 positions agree with TRBD2. This CDR3 is 15 amino acids long. Germline-derived CDR1 and CDR2 are SGHTA and FQGNSA. V trimming: 4 bases; J trimming: 8 bases; junction bases outside the gene matches: 11. The CDR3 region has the DNA TGTGCCAGCAGCTGGGGGCGGGGACTAGTGGCTACGCAGTATTTT. Protein: CASSWGRGLVATQYF.

The sample holds one count of this clonotype. The chain carries TRBV19 and TRBJ2-7; the D gene is possibly TRBD1 (7 bases). The germline gives CDR1 LNHDA, CDR2 SQIVND (reference sequence). V was clipped by 10 bases and J by 5 bases, with 15 bases between them. The CDR3 has 12 residues. The chain's CDR3 is CATWTGGDEQYF. The CDR3 coding sequence is TGTGCCACCTGGACAGGCGGGGACGAGCAGTACTTC.

The chain recombines TRBV9 with TRBJ2-1, with D hard to call. Deletions cut 3 bases from V and 4 bases from J, with 14 bases between. CDR1 SGDLS and CDR2 YYNGEE come from the germline V gene. This CDR3 has 15 residues. The CDR3 spells CASSASRLVYNEQFF. CDR3 nucleotides: TGTGCCAGCAGCGCCTCGCGGCTAGTTTACAATGAGCAGTTCTTC.

The CDR3 is CASSLGPGYEQFF. CDR3 bases: TGCGCCAGCAGCTTGGGCCCGGGCTATGAGCAGTTCTTC. The V call is TRBV5-1, the J call TRBJ2-1; D is ambiguous. Germline V CDR1 and CDR2: SGHRS, YFSETQ. Trimming took 0 bases from V and 8 from J, leaving 9 bases between them. The length of the CDR3 is 13 residues.